This T cell receptor beta chain was profiled in a study of blood T cell repertoires in COVID-19. Study-wide background: Acute-phase and convalescent COVID-19 samples originated in the United States, Italy and Spain.

Using immunoSEQ multiplex PCR, the repertoire was profiled, and TCRdb retains in-frame clones only, with some absent. Of fewer than 500,000 clones listed, 87% were seen once; the top ten hold 0.65% to 0.9%. The germline V gene has CDR1 ENHRY and CDR2 SYGVKD. The CDR3 runs 15 residues. V lost 3 bases and J 6 bases, leaving 17 bases between the germline ends. The age range of participants was about 18 to 95 years, with residence in 20 to 25 US areas. This sequence originates from a woman aged 18-30 years who had recovered from COVID-19. What was sequenced was PBMCs or T cells enriched from blood (not recorded which). The rearrangement uses TRBV10-3 and TRBJ1-2; possible D gene TRBD1, 5 bases. In DNA form, the CDR3 reads TGTGCCATCAGTGAAATGGGAGGGGAGAGGGATGGCTACACCTTC. Its translation: CAISEMGGERDGYTF.